This section outlines one TCR beta chain sequence together with its context. These data belong to a study of blood T cells in healthy people across ages. Sample-barcoded 5' priming and a J-beta primer mix drove a second PCR of roughly 7 to 11 cycles. TCRdb reprocessed the 5' RACE reads with MiXCR, giving one entry per CDR3 protein. This sample yields roughly 800,000 distinct CDR3 sequences, of which around 24% are seen a single time; about 3% belongs to the top ten. V was shortened by 4 bases and J by 2 bases, with 9 bases between the two germline ends. The V gene's germline CDR1 is MDHEN and CDR2 SYDVKM. The CDR3 totals 13 residues. A further study also used this sample, focusing on T cells of mothers and their children.

The chain carries TRBV28 and TRBJ2-7; perhaps TRBD1 as D (5 bases). Sample: blood. The sequence came from a boy aged 5-17 years in good health. CDR3 bases: TGTGCCAGCAGTTCCCAGGGCCCCTACGAGCAGTACTTC. Translating gives CASSSQGPYEQYF.